These T cell receptor beta chains were read from a single sample in a study of OX40 agonist ivuxolimab in advanced cancers. Assay: immunoSEQ multiplex PCR; the TCRdb copy retains only in-frame clones and omits some. The top ten clones hold about 7% of a sample with tens of thousands of clones, approximately 90% of them seen once. The material was CD4+ or CD8+ T cells sorted from blood, obtained in a trial of the OX40 agonist ivuxolimab. The receptors here all came from an adult with an advanced solid tumor such as melanoma, head and neck, liver or kidney cancer. CDR3s include the opening cysteine and the closing phenylalanine or tryptophan.

v_call: TRBV28
j_call: TRBJ2-7
cdr3_aa: CASKADRGHGYEQYF

v_call: TRBV5-1
j_call: TRBJ2-3
cdr3_aa: CASSLVGHADTQYF

v_call: TRBV6-5
j_call: TRBJ2-1
cdr3_aa: CASSSRDARSYNEQFF

v_call: TRBV27
j_call: TRBJ1-6
cdr3_aa: CASSLSRDGYHHSPLHF

v_call: TRBV7-9
j_call: TRBJ2-7
cdr3_aa: CASSSFSYEQYF

v_call: TRBV6-1
j_call: NA
cdr3_aa: CASNAYEQYF

v_call: TRBV9
j_call: TRBJ2-1
cdr3_aa: CASSVEGGLALDEQFF

v_call: TRBV28
j_call: TRBJ2-1
cdr3_aa: CASSSGTGTYNEQFF

v_call: TRBV29-1
j_call: TRBJ1-2
cdr3_aa: CSVGGGSGTRGANYGYTF

v_call: TRBV9
j_call: TRBJ2-5
cdr3_aa: CASSPTGGKETQYF

v_call: TRBV7-9
j_call: TRBJ2-2
cdr3_aa: CASSLVLAGGELFF

v_call: TRBV29-1
j_call: TRBJ1-1
cdr3_aa: CSPCVEGSTEAFF

v_call: TRBV5-4
j_call: TRBJ2-6
cdr3_aa: CASSLVAGVYSGANVLTF

v_call: TRBV18
j_call: TRBJ2-7
cdr3_aa: CASSPGRSSYEQYF

v_call: TRBV19
j_call: TRBJ2-3
cdr3_aa: CASSSPPDRGGTDTQYF

v_call: TRBV7-2
j_call: TRBJ1-1
cdr3_aa: CASSREGGNTEAFF

v_call: TRBV7-3
j_call: TRBJ2-5
cdr3_aa: CASSATGRDLDF

v_call: TRBV5-1
j_call: TRBJ1-4
cdr3_aa: CASSLSGAEEKLFF

v_call: TRBV13
j_call: TRBJ1-1
cdr3_aa: CASSLAGPEAFF

v_call: TRBV11-2
j_call: TRBJ1-1
cdr3_aa: CASSLTGFEAFF

v_call: TRBV7-7
j_call: TRBJ2-7
cdr3_aa: CASSLGTGGEQYF

v_call: TRBV9
j_call: TRBJ2-2
cdr3_aa: CASRTTSAGTGELFF

v_call: TRBV6-1
j_call: TRBJ2-2
cdr3_aa: CASRSGQVFTGELFF

v_call: TRBV11-3
j_call: TRBJ2-2
cdr3_aa: CASSLSGDTGELFF

v_call: TRBV27
j_call: TRBJ2-7
cdr3_aa: CASSPADGSYEQYF

v_call: TRBV30
j_call: TRBJ2-4
cdr3_aa: CAWRTPSRGNIQYF

v_call: TRBV19
j_call: TRBJ2-1
cdr3_aa: CASSPGWGWQGARNEQFF

v_call: TRBV11-2
j_call: TRBJ1-1
cdr3_aa: CASSLGGGAGNTEAFF

v_call: TRBV6-6
j_call: TRBJ1-5
cdr3_aa: CASSPYRGQQPQHF

v_call: TRBV9
j_call: TRBJ2-7
cdr3_aa: CASSPIGDSYEQYF